These 4 T cell receptor beta chains were all obtained from the same sample, sequenced in a study of response to subunit inactivated influenza vaccine. TCRdb processed the RT-PCR reads anew with MiXCR; each CDR3 protein has one entry. There are fewer than 550,000 distinct CDR3 sequences in the sample; 25% occur only once, and 1.5% to 2% lies in the top ten. Source: CD4+ T cells sorted from PBMCs, taken 5 days after vaccination. The receptors derive from a man between 50 and 59 years old who received an inactivated influenza vaccine.

V and J are TRBV4-3 and TRBJ2-3; 9 bases align to TRBD1. Per germline, CDR1 LGHNA and CDR2 YSLEER. V shed 4 bases and J 10 bases; nucleotides not matched to a gene: 6. The length of the CDR3 is 13 residues. This chain's CDR3 is CASSPNRGLAQYF. The CDR3 nucleotides read TGCGCCAGCAGCCCGAACAGGGGGCTCGCGCAGTATTTT.

This clonotype was observed a few times. This sequence joins TRBV6-2 or TRBV6-3 and TRBJ2-1; 8 bases align to TRBD1. V lost 3 bases to trimming and J lost 8 bases; unmatched junction nucleotides: 18. Per germline, CDR1 MNHEY and CDR2 SVGEGT. The CDR3 is 18 amino acids. The CDR3 nucleotides read TGTGCCAGCAGTTATGGCAGGGGGCGTTCGGTTCTCCGGGATGAGCAGTTCTTC. Its protein is CASSYGRGRSVLRDEQFF.

The chain couples TRBV12-3 or TRBV12-4 to TRBJ1-1, with a tentative D call TRBD1 (5 bases). Trimming pared 6 bases from V and 7 bases from J, leaving 12 bases between. This CDR3 spans 12 amino acids. CDR3 coding DNA: TGTGCCAGCAGCCTGCAGGGTGTTGAAGCTTTCTTT. Amino acids: CASSLQGVEAFF.

This clonotype was seen only a few times. The rearrangement uses TRBV27 and TRBJ2-7, with TRBD1 identical over 7 bases. With 5 bases clipped from V and 4 bases from J, the junction kept 8 bases outside the gene matches. CDR3 size: 14 residues. Germline V CDR1 and CDR2: MNHEY, SMNVEV (reference sequence). The CDR3 is CASSPRTGVYEQYF. The CDR3 coding sequence is TGTGCCAGCAGTCCGCGTACAGGGGTGTACGAGCAGTACTTC.